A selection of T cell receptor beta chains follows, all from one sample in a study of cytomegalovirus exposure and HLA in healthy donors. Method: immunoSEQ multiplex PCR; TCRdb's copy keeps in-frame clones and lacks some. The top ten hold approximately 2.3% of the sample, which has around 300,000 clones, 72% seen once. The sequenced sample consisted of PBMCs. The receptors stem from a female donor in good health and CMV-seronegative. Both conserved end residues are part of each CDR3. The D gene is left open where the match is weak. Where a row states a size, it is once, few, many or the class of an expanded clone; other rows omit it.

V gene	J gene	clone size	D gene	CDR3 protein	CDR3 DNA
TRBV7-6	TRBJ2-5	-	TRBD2	CASSSGVAGGLYQETQYF	TGTGCCAGCAGCTCGGGAGTAGCGGGAGGATTGTACCAAGAGACCCAGTACTTC
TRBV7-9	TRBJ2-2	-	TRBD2	CSSSTSGKNTGELFF	TGTTCCAGCAGCACGAGCGGGAAGAACACCGGGGAGCTGTTTTTT
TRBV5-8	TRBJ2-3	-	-	CASSPPPPRADTQYF	TGTGCCAGCAGCCCCCCGCCCCCGAGGGCAGATACGCAGTATTTT
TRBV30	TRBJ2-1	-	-	CAWSVGQVGEQFF	TGTGCCTGGAGTGTAGGTCAGGTGGGTGAGCAGTTCTTC
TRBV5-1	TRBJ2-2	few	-	CASSLDSSNTGELFF	TGCGCCAGCAGCTTAGACAGTTCGAACACCGGGGAGCTGTTTTTT
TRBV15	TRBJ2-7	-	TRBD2	CATSRDFPGLAGKYEQYF	TGTGCCACCAGCAGAGACTTTCCTGGGCTAGCGGGTAAATACGAGCAGTACTTC
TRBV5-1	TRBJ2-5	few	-	CASRAAFQETQYF	TGCGCCAGCAGGGCGGCTTTTCAAGAGACCCAGTACTTC
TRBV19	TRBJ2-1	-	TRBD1	CASSRGTGVADEQFF	TGTGCCAGTAGTAGGGGGACAGGGGTTGCCGATGAGCAGTTCTTC
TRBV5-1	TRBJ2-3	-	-	CASSLPSDTQYF	TGCGCCAGCAGCCTCCCTTCCGATACGCAGTATTTT
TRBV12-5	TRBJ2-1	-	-	CASGPLGAPNEEQFF	TGTGCTAGTGGTCCCCTAGGGGCCCCCAATGAGGAGCAGTTCTTC
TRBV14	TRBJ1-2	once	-	CASSQGQKNNYGYTF	TGTGCCAGCAGCCAAGGGCAGAAAAATAACTATGGCTACACCTTC
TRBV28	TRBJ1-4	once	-	CASSSRTPRGEKLFF	TGTGCCAGCAGTTCCCGAACGCCCCGGGGTGAAAAACTGTTTTTT
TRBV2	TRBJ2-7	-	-	CASRWTQGNYEQYF	TGTGCCAGCAGGTGGACGCAGGGGAACTACGAGCAGTACTTC
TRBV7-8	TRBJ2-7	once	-	CASSFRRVLVSSYEQYF	TGTGCCAGCAGCTTTCGCCGGGTCCTCGTGAGCTCCTACGAGCAGTACTTC
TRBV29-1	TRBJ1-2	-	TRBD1	CSVGTPRGPGSYGYTF	TGCAGCGTTGGAACCCCCAGGGGGCCGGGGAGCTATGGCTACACCTTC
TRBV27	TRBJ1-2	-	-	CASSTTQTHYGYTF	TGTGCCAGCAGTACGACCCAGACTCACTATGGCTACACCTTC
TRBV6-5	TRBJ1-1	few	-	CASSYRNRGTEAFF	TGTGCCAGCAGTTACCGCAATCGAGGAACTGAAGCTTTCTTT
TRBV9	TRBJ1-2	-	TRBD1	CASSPRQGTSGYTF	TGTGCCAGCAGCCCAAGACAGGGGACGAGCGGCTACACCTTC
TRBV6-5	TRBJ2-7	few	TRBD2	CASSYSLAPSYEQYF	TGTGCCAGCAGTTACTCACTAGCGCCCTCCTACGAGCAGTACTTC
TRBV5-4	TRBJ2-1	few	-	CASSLEPLYNEQFF	TGTGCCAGCAGCTTGGAACCGCTATACAATGAGCAGTTCTTC
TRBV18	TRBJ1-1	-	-	CASSVQPNTYSMNTEAFF	TGTGCCAGCTCCGTTCAACCTAATACTTATTCCATGAACACTGAAGCTTTCTTT
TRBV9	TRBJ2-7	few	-	CASSANGGYEQYF	TGTGCCAGCAGCGCGAACGGGGGATACGAGCAGTACTTC
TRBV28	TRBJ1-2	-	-	CASSDRNGYTF	TGTGCCAGCAGTGACAGGAATGGCTACACCTTC
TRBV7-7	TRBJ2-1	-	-	CASSLGQPGGEQFF	TGTGCTAGCAGCTTAGGGCAACCCGGAGGTGAGCAGTTCTTC
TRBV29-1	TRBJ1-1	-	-	CSVLPGGGHTEAFF	TGCAGCGTTTTACCCGGGGGGGGTCACACTGAAGCTTTCTTT
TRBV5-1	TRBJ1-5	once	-	CASSLQGNQPQHF	TGCGCCAGCAGCCTACAGGGTAATCAGCCCCAGCATTTT
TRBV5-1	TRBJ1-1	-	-	CASSLRGGTEAFF	TGCGCCAGCAGCCTCCGAGGGGGCACTGAAGCTTTCTTT
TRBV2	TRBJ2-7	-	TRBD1	CASVKDRAYEQYF	TGTGCCAGCGTCAAAGACAGGGCCTACGAGCAGTACTTC
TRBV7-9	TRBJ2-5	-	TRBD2	CASSFAAGGPWETQYF	TGTGCCAGCAGCTTCGCAGCGGGAGGGCCTTGGGAGACCCAGTACTTC
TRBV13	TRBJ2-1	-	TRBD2	CASSPHRTSGNYNEQFF	TGTGCCAGCAGCCCCCATAGGACTAGCGGGAACTACAATGAGCAGTTCTTC
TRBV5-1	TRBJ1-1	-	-	CASSLDPGRNTEAFF	TGCGCCAGCAGCTTGGATCCGGGAAGGAACACTGAAGCTTTCTTT
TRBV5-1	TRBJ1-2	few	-	CASRLTTGSGGYTF	TGCGCCAGTAGACTCACAACAGGGTCGGGTGGCTACACCTTC
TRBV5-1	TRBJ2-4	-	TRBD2	CASSLGDGRDIQYF	TGCGCCAGCAGCTTAGGGGATGGGAGGGACATTCAGTACTTC
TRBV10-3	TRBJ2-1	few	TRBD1	CAISGQGRGDNEQFF	TGTGCCATCAGTGGACAGGGTAGGGGTGACAATGAGCAGTTCTTC
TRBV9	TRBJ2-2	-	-	CASSVDFELRDTGELFF	TGTGCCAGCAGCGTAGATTTTGAGCTTCGAGACACCGGGGAGCTGTTTTTT
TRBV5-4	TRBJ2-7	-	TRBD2	CASSLEAGGPSYEQYF	TGTGCCAGCAGCCTGGAAGCGGGAGGGCCTAGCTACGAGCAGTACTTC
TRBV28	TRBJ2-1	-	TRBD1	CASSFTGASLSEQFF	TGTGCCAGCAGTTTTACAGGGGCCTCACTATCTGAGCAGTTCTTC
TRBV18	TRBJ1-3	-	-	CASSPGSSGNTIYF	TGTGCCAGCTCCCCCGGGTCCTCTGGAAACACCATATATTTT
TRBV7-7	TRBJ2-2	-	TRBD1	CASSPSDRGETGELFF	TGTGCTAGCAGCCCGTCGGACAGGGGGGAAACCGGGGAGCTGTTTTTT
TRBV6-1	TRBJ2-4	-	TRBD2	CASSGSGTRGDIQYF	TGTGCCAGCAGTGGATCCGGGACTAGGGGGGACATTCAGTACTTC
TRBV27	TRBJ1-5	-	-	CASFRLPNQPQHF	TGTGCCAGCTTTCGACTGCCCAATCAGCCCCAGCATTTT
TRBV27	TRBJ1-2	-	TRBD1	CASGTGLNYGYTF	TGTGCCAGTGGGACAGGATTAAACTATGGCTACACCTTC
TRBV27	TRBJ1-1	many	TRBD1	CASSEGAWTEAFF	TGTGCCAGCAGTGAGGGGGCCTGGACTGAAGCTTTCTTT
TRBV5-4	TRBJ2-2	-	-	CASSSYSAGELFF	TGTGCCAGCAGCTCCTATAGCGCCGGGGAGCTGTTTTTT
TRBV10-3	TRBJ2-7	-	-	CAISSKDSTYEQYF	TGTGCCATCAGCTCGAAAGACAGTACCTACGAGCAGTACTTC
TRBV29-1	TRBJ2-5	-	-	CSVAGYQETQYF	TGCAGCGTCGCGGGGTACCAAGAGACCCAGTACTTC
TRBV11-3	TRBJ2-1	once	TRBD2	CASSPGLAGGDEQFF	TGTGCCAGCAGCCCAGGACTAGCGGGAGGGGATGAGCAGTTCTTC
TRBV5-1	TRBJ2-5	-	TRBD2	CASSFGTSGSWETQYF	TGCGCCAGCAGCTTCGGGACTAGCGGGAGTTGGGAGACCCAGTACTTC
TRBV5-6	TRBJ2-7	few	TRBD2	CASSLGVAGEGYEQYF	TGTGCCAGCAGCTTGGGTGTAGCGGGAGAGGGCTACGAGCAGTACTTC